What follows are 16 T cell receptor beta chains derived from one specimen sequenced in a study of OX40 agonist ivuxolimab in advanced cancers. Data came from immunoSEQ multiplex PCR; TCRdb stores just in-frame clones and leaves some out. The sample has roughly 91,000 clones; 85% to 90% are singletons. The sample here was CD4+ or CD8+ T cells sorted from blood, taken in a trial of the OX40 agonist ivuxolimab. These receptors were taken from an adult with an advanced solid tumor such as melanoma, head and neck, liver or kidney cancer.

The chain recombines TRBV19 with TRBJ2-6, with 7 bases identical to TRBD2. With 4 bases clipped from V and 2 bases from J, the junction kept 2 bases outside the gene matches. The length of the CDR3 is 15 residues. Germline assignment: CDR1 LNHDA and CDR2 SQIVND (reference sequence). For the CDR3, the DNA is TGTGCCAGTAGTACCCGGGGGGCTGGGGCCAACGTCCTGACTTTC. Translation gives CASSTRGAGANVLTF.

The chain recombines TRBV18 with TRBJ2-2; 7 bases fit TRBD1. The CDR3 has 16 residues. V gave up 2 bases and J gave up 2 bases; unmatched junction bases: 5. CDR1 and CDR2 (germline): KGHSH, LQKENI. The CDR3: CASSPTTGANTGELFF. DNA for the CDR3: TGTGCCAGCTCACCAACTACAGGGGCCAACACCGGGGAGCTGTTTTTT. The variable domain in full, completed from reference TRBV18 and TRBJ2-2, reads NAGVMQNPRHLVRRRGQEARLRCSPMKGHSHVYWYRQLPEEGLKFMVYLQKENIIDESGMPKERFSAEFPKEGPSILRIQQVVRGDSAAYFCASSPTTGANTGELFFGEGSRLTVL.

The V call is TRBV7-2, the J call TRBJ2-5, with 8 bases that match TRBD1. J was trimmed by 4 bases and V by 2 bases; bases with no gene match: 6. The length of the CDR3 is 15 residues. CDR1 is SGHTA and CDR2 is FQGNSA in the germline V gene. DNA for the CDR3: TGTGCCAGCAGCTTATGGTTAGGACAGGGAGAGACCCAGTACTTC. Translation gives CASSLWLGQGETQYF. Supplemented by reference TRBV7-2 and TRBJ2-5, the full variable domain reads GAGVSQSPSNKVTEKGKDVELRCDPISGHTALYWYRQSLGQGLEFLIYFQGNSAPDKSGLPSDRFSAERTGGSVSTLTIQRTQQEDSAVYLCASSLWLGQGETQYFGPGTRLLVL.

V gene TRBV5-1 combines with J gene TRBJ2-7; 7 bases fit TRBD1. J gave up 5 bases and V 4 bases, and 3 bases lay outside the gene matches. The CDR3 length is 12 residues. The germline CDR1 and CDR2 sequences are SGHRS and YFSETQ. CDR3: CASSRDRDEQYF. The CDR3 nucleotides are TGCGCCAGCAGCCGAGACAGGGACGAGCAGTACTTC.

The chain links TRBV6-1 to TRBJ2-5; D is unclear. The germline V gene encodes CDR1 MNHNS and CDR2 SASEGT. Trimming took 3 bases from V and 5 from J, leaving 10 bases between them. The CDR3 is 13 amino acids. The CDR3 bases are TGTGCCAGCAGTGAGTATAGGCGGGAGACCCAGTACTTC. This encodes CASSEYRRETQYF.

This chain connects TRBV7-2 to TRBJ2-7, with a tentative D call TRBD2 (6 bases). The germline V and J ends were trimmed by 5 bases and 6 bases, with 17 bases remaining between them. The CDR3 is 14 residues long. Germline V gene data show CDR1 as SGHTA and CDR2 as FQGNSA. CDR3 DNA: TGTGCCAGCAGCGAAAGAGCGATGGGGGGCGAGCAGTACTTC. Translation gives CASSERAMGGEQYF.

The gene calls are TRBV18 and TRBJ2-7; no clear D. CDR1 is KGHSH and CDR2 is LQKENI in the germline V gene. This CDR3 spans 13 amino acids. The ends were cut back, 3 bases at V and 9 bases at J, with 15 bases in the middle. CDR3 in amino acids: CASSPDRLSGQYF. In nucleotides, the CDR3 is TGTGCCAGCTCACCCGACCGCCTCTCTGGGCAGTACTTC. Together with reference TRBV18 and TRBJ2-7, the CDR3 gives the full variable domain: NAGVMQNPRHLVRRRGQEARLRCSPMKGHSHVYWYRQLPEEGLKFMVYLQKENIIDESGMPKERFSAEFPKEGPSILRIQQVVRGDSAAYFCASSPDRLSGQYFGPGTRLTVT.

The chain combines TRBV7-8 with TRBJ2-5; D might be TRBD1 (6 bases). The closer fit of TRBJ2-7 to the DNA end suggests the J call may be wrong. The CDR3 covers 16 residues. CDR1 is SGHVS, CDR2 FQNEAQ, per germline. The chain's CDR3 is CASSSYQSRDNYEQYF. CDR3 DNA sequence: TGTGCCAGCAGCTCTTACCAAAGCCGGGACAACTACGAGCAGTACTTC.

The chain is built from TRBV5-4 and TRBJ2-1, with 8 positions matching TRBD2. The CDR3 is 14 residues long. J gave up 7 bases and V 7 bases, and 10 bases lay outside the gene matches. CDR1 and CDR2 (germline): SGHNT, YYREEE (reference sequence). For the CDR3, the DNA is TGTGCCAGCGCGTCGGGGGGGGCCGGGAATGAGCAGTTCTTC. This translates into CASASGGAGNEQFF.

The V call is TRBV5-1, the J call TRBJ2-3, with D perhaps matching TRBD1 or TRBD2 (5 bases each). Deletions cut 7 bases from V and 1 base from J, with 13 bases between. CDR3 length equals 14 residues. Germline lookup yields CDR1 SGHRS and CDR2 YFSETQ. The CDR3 spells CASSGAPGTDTQYF. DNA for the CDR3: TGCGCCAGCTCCGGGGCGCCCGGCACAGATACGCAGTATTTT.

This chain uses TRBV4-3 with TRBJ1-1; D may be TRBD1 (5 bases). The V gene's germline CDR1 is LGHNA and CDR2 YSLEER. Trimming took off 0 bases at V and 0 bases at J, with 8 bases between the two ends. The CDR3 contains 15 residues. The DNA for the CDR3 is TGCGCCAGCAGCCAAGAGGAGGGGTTGAACACTGAAGCTTTCTTT. Its protein product is CASSQEEGLNTEAFF.

The chain carries TRBV7-9 and TRBJ1-2, with 7 bases fitting TRBD1. V lost 5 bases and J lost 8; bases outside the gene matches: 11. CDR1 SEHNR and CDR2 FQNEAQ come from the germline V gene (reference sequence). The CDR3 loop spans 14 amino acids. CDR3 residues: CASSPFDRDVGYTF. The CDR3 DNA reads TGTGCCAGCAGCCCCTTCGACAGGGATGTAGGCTACACCTTC.

The chain joins TRBV27 to TRBJ2-7; 7 bases fit TRBD2. V was clipped by 3 bases and J by 2 bases; unmatched bases: 1. The CDR3 runs to 13 residues. Per the germline V gene, CDR1 is MNHEY and CDR2 is SMNVEV (reference sequence). In DNA, the CDR3 is TGTGCCAGCAGTTTTGCGGGGGCCTACGAGCAGTACTTC. This gives the protein CASSFAGAYEQYF.

The chain joins TRBV4-1 to TRBJ1-2; 7 bases match TRBD1. This CDR3 contains 14 residues. In germline, CDR1 is MGHRA, CDR2 YSYEKL. With 1 base clipped from V and 3 bases from J, the junction kept 2 bases outside the gene matches. DNA of the CDR3: TGCGCCAGCAGCCAAGCAGGGACAGACTATGGCTACACCTTC. Translating it yields CASSQAGTDYGYTF.

The CDR3 DNA reads as TGCGCCAGCAGCCAAGATTTTGGGACAGGGGGTCGCACAGATACGCAGTATTTT. Protein product: CASSQDFGTGGRTDTQYF. This chain uses TRBV4-3 with TRBJ2-3, with 11 bases aligning to TRBD1. CDR1 is LGHNA and CDR2 is YSLEER in the germline V gene. The CDR3 is 18 amino acids. The junction had 6 bases not matched to a gene; V was cut back by 0 bases and J by 1 base.

The rearrangement joins TRBV7-2 to TRBJ1-2; possible D gene TRBD1, 6 bases. Germline CDR1 is SGHTA and CDR2 is FQGNSA. This CDR3 is 16 amino acids long. The ends were cut back, 5 bases at V and 6 bases at J, with 22 bases in the middle. Here the CDR3 DNA reads TGTGCCAGCAGCCCTCCCCCCCTACAGGGTGAAAATGGCTACACCTTC. Translation gives CASSPPPLQGENGYTF.